This T cell receptor (beta chain) was obtained from a study of blood T cell repertoires in COVID-19. Study context: Some COVID-19 samples were acute and others convalescent; all came from the United States, Italy and Spain.

Only in-frame clones appear in the TCRdb table, and some are missing; sequencing was by immunoSEQ multiplex PCR. The sample has more than 85,000 clones; 80% to 95% are singletons. Specimen: peripheral blood. The TCR originated in a man in his 70s with acute or convalescent COVID-19.

Here the CDR3 reads CASSLRDRGYEQYF. The CDR3 DNA is TGTGCCAGCTCACTCCGGGACAGGGGGTACGAGCAGTACTTC. The chain combines TRBV18 with TRBJ2-7, with 11 bases matching TRBD1. CDR1 is KGHSH and CDR2 is LQKENI in the germline V gene. The CDR3 loop spans 14 amino acids. Losses at the gene ends were 4 bases for V and 4 bases for J; bases not matched to a gene: 3.